The T cell receptor (beta chain) described here comes from a study of T-cell memory formation after mild COVID-19. Background on the study: Clusters were largely donor specific. Study findings and constraints: Contracting clones from day 15 to 85 showed balanced CD4/CD8; later expanders favored CD4+.

Per the germline V gene, CDR1 is SEHNR and CDR2 is FQNEAQ (reference sequence). The CDR3 consists of 12 residues. With 6 bases removed from V and 3 bases from J, the gap between germline ends came to 9 bases. This clonotype was picked up many times. The antigen remains undetermined. TCRdb ran MiXCR on the 5' RACE reads and lists one entry per CDR3 protein. The sample yields about 320,000 distinct CDR3 sequences, about 13% seen once. The TCR originated in a man aged 18 to 29 who had mild COVID-19 (a few samples of this study predate the infection). Cell type and time point are not known. The sequenced sample consisted of PBMCs or a T cell subset sorted from them (not recorded which). V is TRBV7-9 and J is TRBJ2-7; a weak D match, TRBD2 (5 bases). Here the CDR3 reads CASSAGGYEQYF. The DNA for the CDR3 is TGTGCCAGCAGTGCGGGCGGCTACGAGCAGTACTTC.